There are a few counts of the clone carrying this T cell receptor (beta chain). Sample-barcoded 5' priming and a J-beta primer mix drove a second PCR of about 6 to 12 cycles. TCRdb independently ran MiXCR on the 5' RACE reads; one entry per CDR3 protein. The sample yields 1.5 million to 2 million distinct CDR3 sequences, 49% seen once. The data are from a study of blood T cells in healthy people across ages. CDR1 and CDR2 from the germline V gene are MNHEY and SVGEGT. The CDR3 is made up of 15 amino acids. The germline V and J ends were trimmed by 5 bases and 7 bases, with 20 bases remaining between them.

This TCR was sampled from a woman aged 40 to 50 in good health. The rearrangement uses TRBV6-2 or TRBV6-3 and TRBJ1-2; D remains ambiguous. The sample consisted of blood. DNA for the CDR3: TGTGCCAGCAGTCGGACTGGGCAGTTGGGTGGTGGCTACACCTTC. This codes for CASSRTGQLGGGYTF.